This TCR beta chain comes out of a study of cytomegalovirus exposure and HLA in healthy donors (dated by TCRdb to about 2017). For the wider study: In an earlier analysis of under 600 of the donors, 276 Gb of sequence data and 100 million or so unique TCR beta sequences from roughly 200 million T cells were reported. Roughly 300 gigabases of sequencing data and tens of millions of unique TCR sequences were included in an early release covering about 600 HLA-typed donors. Among the roughly 400 genotyped donors, about 85% belonged to the genetic ancestry cluster associated with self-reported Caucasian donors. The study was designed to test whether signatures of past pathogen exposure could be identified by cataloging public T cell receptors. The study profiled the T cell repertoires of 550 to 700 subjects by immunosequencing and related them to cytomegalovirus serostatus. A separate validation cohort of about 110 different subjects was used in addition to the approximately 700-subject first cohort. The study combined high-throughput TCR immunosequencing, statistical association of individual TCRs with disease status, and machine learning to predict cytomegalovirus infection status. A later analysis re-analyzed previously published TCR beta repertoires from 666 donors and added high-resolution HLA genotyping to study TCR occurrence patterns. The later analysis used no new phenotypic data to find candidate immune exposures, relying instead on TCR beta sequences and their occurrence across donors. An earlier analysis of approximately 630 of the donors applied high-throughput TCR beta sequencing to assess whether each TCR beta V gene segment acted as functional or pseudogenic. Donor age, sex, ethnicity and CMV serostatus were compiled alongside the repertoire data. In a later genetic analysis, genome-wide SNP genotypes for about 55% of the roughly 700 donors were used, and that subset was treated as a discovery cohort. Every discovery cohort repertoire had been produced on one sequencing platform. Both class I and class II loci were covered by HLA typing, at four-digit resolution. Typing coverage differed by locus: A, B, C, DRB1 and DQB1 were typed in roughly 620-630 donors, DQA1 in 500 to 550, DPA1 in over 600, and DPB1 in 472. Roughly 5 DR-DQ haplotypes were handled as single units for association and clustering, since linkage in the cohort was strong. Across 300 to 400 genotyped donors of the cohort, an average of 235,054 unique TCR beta nucleotide sequences per donor were sequenced, and 15% to 20% of those sequences were non-productive.

Receptors were amplified or captured by the immunoSEQ multiplex PCR assay. A mixture of 60 forward primers for TCR Vbeta segments and 13 reverse primers for TCR Jbeta segments was used in the multiplex PCR. The CDR3 region of rearranged TCR beta genes was amplified from genomic DNA with a multiplex PCR assay. The amplified TCR beta libraries were sequenced on the Illumina HiSeq System as 87-base-pair reads. The paper's data handling went like this. A later analysis counted tens of millions of unique TCR beta chains across the roughly 700 repertoires, and some 12 million of these chains were shared by at least two donors. Raw reads were error-corrected and collapsed into unique sequences by a nearest-neighbor algorithm in which closely related sequences were merged to remove PCR and sequencing errors. V, D and J gene segments were assigned by aligning CDR3 sequences to IMGT reference sequences. For a sequence to be retained, at least a six-nucleotide match to both a V gene segment and a J gene segment was required. A rearrangement was called productive if the CDR3 had no stop codons and remained in frame with V and J, and every other rearrangement was called non-productive. CDR3 was defined by IMGT convention, running from the second conserved V-encoded cysteine to the conserved J-encoded phenylalanine. The earlier analysis of a few hundred of the donors excluded sequences that lacked an unambiguous match to a single V gene segment. An earlier analysis of approximately 590 of the donors called V segments functional above 56.7% productive rearrangements and segregating when the between-donor standard deviation exceeded 5%. A statistical classification framework was developed to diagnose cytomegalovirus status using the catalog of TCR beta chain sequences. A later analysis assigned V and J genes by comparing TCR nucleotide sequences with IMGT/GENE-DB human TR gene sequences. The TCRdist pipeline was used in a later analysis to assign CDR3 sequences and most-parsimonious VDJ recombination scenarios. In a later analysis, every TCR beta chain was defined by the combination of its CDR3 amino acid sequence and its V-gene family, and reads without a unique V-gene family were dropped. A later analysis removed 550 to 700 highly shared, low-generation-probability nucleotide sequences to deal with suspected cross-contamination and a sequencing artifact. For each public chain, a later analysis derived a clonal expansion index from normalized ranks of inferred template counts within each repertoire. Generation probabilities in a later analysis came from a VDJ recombination model fitted to out-of-frame rearrangements, and those results were checked against IGoR. A later analysis scored TCR-TCR, TCR-HLA and TCR-CMV co-occurrence with hypergeometric tests, applying a repertoire-size bias correction to TCR pairs. False discovery rates were estimated in a later analysis by permuting HLA or CMV assignments 20 times. In a later analysis, co-occurring TCRs were grouped using DBSCAN, with TCRdist sequence similarity added in when clustering inside HLA-allele-positive subsets. For co-occurrence clustering, repertoires with fewer than 30,000 or more than 120,000 public chains were excluded, along with several repertoires with anomalous nucleotide sharing. The table comes from immuneACCESS by way of TCRdb, which keeps in-frame sequences with V and J called. Part of the clones is missing from these tables; in studies checked, under half for an unresolved V gene and the rest for unknown reasons. V and J calls and clone size are those listed in that table; D and trimming were worked out from the DNA. This sample has about 140,000 clones in its table, and 70% to 80% of those were observed once. The ten largest clones add up to 2.5% to 3.5% of the sample.

Study-wide findings and limitations: Because counts were too low, 15 to 20 rarely observed V segments, including chromosome 9 orphons, were excluded from the earlier analysis of roughly 580 of the donors. A cluster of highly shared sequence variants was judged likely to be a technical artifact of the sequencing pipeline. Correlated functional status among segregating V segments might be attributable to linkage disequilibrium, but an unknown experimental factor could not be ruled out. A total of 150 or so TCR beta chains were listed by the study as associated with cytomegalovirus. The classifier was reported to diagnose cytomegalovirus status with high specificity and sensitivity in both the original cohort and the validation cohort. Because the 87-base-pair reads could not distinguish some IMGT-functional V segments, including TRBV6-2 and TRBV6-3, those segments were excluded. Strong co-occurrence of HLA alleles, especially DR and DQ, made assigning TCR associations to individual alleles difficult. In a later analysis, several top co-occurrence clusters were reported to appear linked to parvovirus B19, influenza, CMV and Epstein-Barr virus. In an earlier analysis of more than 500 of the donors, most TCR beta V segments appeared in productive rearrangements about 87% or about 30% of the time, broadly matching IMGT annotations. A few of the identified cytomegalovirus-associated TCR beta chains were confirmed in vitro to be specific for cytomegalovirus antigens. An association between a missense DCLRE1C variant and V-gene and J-gene trimming of TCR beta chains was found in a later genetic analysis and replicated in an independent cohort. The cohort was sequenced for TCR beta chains only, and without alpha or paired-chain data the features that could be detected were limited. In a later analysis, HLA-associated TCR beta chains were found to be more clonally expanded and to have lower generation probabilities than equally common non-associated chains. The authors suggested that the approach could potentially be extended to other disease states and immunological phenotypes. A later analysis found that most CMV-associated TCR beta chains appeared HLA-restricted, with HLA associations seemingly driven largely by CMV exposure. Because HLA typing was missing for some donors at each locus, association tests included only the typed subset. Most TCR sequences were seen in very few donors, while some public TCRs were found in many individuals. In a later genetic analysis, fewer N-insertions in productive TCRs were reported among donors in an Asian-associated ancestry cluster than the approximately 670-donor mean. Roughly uniform sequencing depth across donors was assumed in presence/absence analyses, although this assumption may not hold. At a false discovery rate of 0.05, a later analysis linked 15,000 to 20,000 TCR beta sequences to specific HLA alleles. According to a later analysis, TCR association rates differed among HLA loci, with DRB1 alleles showing the most associated TCRs and HLA-C alleles showing the fewest. CMV serostatus was the only immune exposure information available for the cohort. A further reported finding was that TCR beta sequences accurately predicted the HLA-A and HLA-B alleles for most subjects in the first cohort.

From the germline V gene, CDR1 is SGHDN and CDR2 is FVKESK. Clipping removes 4 bases from V and 1 base from J, with 6 as the unmatched junction base count. The CDR3 starts with the cysteine, ends with the phenylalanine, and has 16 residues. Left in the record is the CDR3 DNA by itself, 48 bases read in frame from the first base. On this clone: What this receptor recognizes is not known. Base qualities are not at hand, and no much larger clone is one base apart.

The cohort comprised approximately 700 healthy bone marrow donors. All cohort members were sampled while nominally healthy, although unrecorded immune exposures were likely present. The donor was CMV seronegative and was included in the group of several hundred seronegative cohort members. Every donor gave a peripheral blood sample, and the peripheral blood mononuclear cells from that sample were used for TCR beta sequencing. Genomic DNA extraction from the blood cell samples was performed with the Qiagen DNeasy Blood Extraction Kit. The chain is assembled from TRBV14 and TRBJ2-2, with TRBD1 matching 7 junction bases. Specimen: PBMCs. This receptor was obtained from a female donor in good health and CMV-seronegative. The nucleotide sequence is TGTGCCAGCAGCCCGAGGGGGCAGTTGAACACCGGGGAGCTGTTTTTT. It encodes CASSPRGQLNTGELFF. The CDR3 plus the reference TRBV14 and TRBJ2-2 genes for the other parts give the full variable domain: EAGVTQFPSHSVIEKGQTVTLRCDPISGHDNLYWYRRVMGKEIKFLLHFVKESKQDESGMPNNRFLAERTGGTYSTLKVQPAELEDSGVYFCASSPRGQLNTGELFFGEGSRLTVL.